This TCR beta chain was sequenced in a study of early T cells in non-severe SARS-CoV-2 infection. Study as a whole: Chains were not paired, and sequencing was done on bulk RNA from unsorted whole blood.

Study findings and constraints: Matching results from VDJdb favored anti-spike CD8 responses, leaving private and CD4 specificities undetected.

This CDR3 is built from 12 residues. V was shortened by 8 bases and J by 6 bases, with 12 bases between the two germline ends. Germline assignment: CDR1 MDHEN and CDR2 SYDVKM. The TCR library protocol attached unique molecular identifiers to the individual cDNA molecules. TCRdb reprocessed the 5' RACE reads with MiXCR, giving one entry per CDR3 protein. The sample carries 25,000 to 35,000 distinct CDR3 sequences, roughly 6% recorded once. This clonotype was observed many times. Its specificity is not known. The sequenced sample was whole blood. The rearrangement uses TRBV28 and TRBJ2-3; D not certain. This receptor was taken from an adult who was a healthcare worker with PCR-confirmed SARS-CoV-2 infection or an uninfected control (not recorded which). CDR3 sequence reads: CASLAAADTQYF. DNA for the CDR3: TGTGCCAGCTTGGCTGCGGCGGATACGCAGTATTTT.